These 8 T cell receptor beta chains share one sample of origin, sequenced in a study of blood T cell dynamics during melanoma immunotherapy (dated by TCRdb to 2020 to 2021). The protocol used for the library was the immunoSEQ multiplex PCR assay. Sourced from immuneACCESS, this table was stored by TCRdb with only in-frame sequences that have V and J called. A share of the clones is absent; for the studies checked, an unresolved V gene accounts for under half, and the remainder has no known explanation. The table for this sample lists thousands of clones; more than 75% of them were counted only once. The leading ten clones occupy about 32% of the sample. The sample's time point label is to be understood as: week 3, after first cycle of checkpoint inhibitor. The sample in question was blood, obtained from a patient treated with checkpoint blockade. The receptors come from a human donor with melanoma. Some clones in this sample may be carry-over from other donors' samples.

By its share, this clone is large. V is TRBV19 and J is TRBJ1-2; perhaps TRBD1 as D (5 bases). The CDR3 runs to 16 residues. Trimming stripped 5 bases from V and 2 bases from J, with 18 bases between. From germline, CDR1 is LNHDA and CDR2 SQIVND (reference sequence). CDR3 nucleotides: TGTGCCAGTAGTGGGGCAGCCGGGACGGCAAACTATGGCTACACCTTC. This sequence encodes CASSGAAGTANYGYTF.

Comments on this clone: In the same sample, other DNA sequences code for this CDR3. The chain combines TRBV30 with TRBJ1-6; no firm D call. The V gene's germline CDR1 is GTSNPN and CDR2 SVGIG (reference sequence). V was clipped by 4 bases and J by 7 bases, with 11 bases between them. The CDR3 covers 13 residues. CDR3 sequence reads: CAWNDRQNSPLHF. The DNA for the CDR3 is TGTGCCTGGAACGACCGTCAAAATTCACCCCTCCACTTT.

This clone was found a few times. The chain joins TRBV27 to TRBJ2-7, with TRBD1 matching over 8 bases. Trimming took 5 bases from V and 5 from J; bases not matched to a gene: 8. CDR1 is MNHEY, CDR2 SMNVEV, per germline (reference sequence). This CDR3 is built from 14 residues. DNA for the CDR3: TGTGCCAGCAGTCCCCGGACAGGGAGAGACGAGCAGTACTTC. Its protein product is CASSPRTGRDEQYF.

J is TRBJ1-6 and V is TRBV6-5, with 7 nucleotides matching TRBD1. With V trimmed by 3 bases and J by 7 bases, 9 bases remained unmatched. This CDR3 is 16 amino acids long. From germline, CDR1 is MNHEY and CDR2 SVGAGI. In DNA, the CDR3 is TGTGCCAGCAGTTATCAGAGACAGGGTTGGAATTCACCCCTCCACTTT. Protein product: CASSYQRQGWNSPLHF.

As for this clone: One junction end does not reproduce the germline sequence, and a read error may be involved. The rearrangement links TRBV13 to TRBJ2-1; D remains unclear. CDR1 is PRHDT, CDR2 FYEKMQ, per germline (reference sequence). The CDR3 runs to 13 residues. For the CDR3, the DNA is TGTGCCAGCAGCCTAGGGTCCTACAATGAGCAGTTCTTC. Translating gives CASSLGSYNEQFF.

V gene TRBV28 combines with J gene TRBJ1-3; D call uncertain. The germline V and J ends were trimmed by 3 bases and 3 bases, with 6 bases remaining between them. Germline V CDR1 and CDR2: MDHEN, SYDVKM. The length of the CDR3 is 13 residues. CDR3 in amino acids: CASSLVIGNTIYF. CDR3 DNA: TGTGCCAGCAGTTTGGTAATTGGAAACACCATATATTTT.

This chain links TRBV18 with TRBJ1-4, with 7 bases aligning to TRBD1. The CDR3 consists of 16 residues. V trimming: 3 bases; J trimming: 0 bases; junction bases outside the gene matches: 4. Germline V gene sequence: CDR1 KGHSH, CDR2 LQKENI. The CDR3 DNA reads TGTGCCAGCTCACCGACAGGGCCCGCAACTAATGAAAAACTGTTTTTT. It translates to CASSPTGPATNEKLFF.

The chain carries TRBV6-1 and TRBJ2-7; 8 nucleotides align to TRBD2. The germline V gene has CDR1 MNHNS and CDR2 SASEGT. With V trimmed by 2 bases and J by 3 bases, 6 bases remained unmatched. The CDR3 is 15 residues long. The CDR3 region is CASSESSGSHYEQYF. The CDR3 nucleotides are TGTGCCAGCAGTGAATCTAGCGGGTCTCACTACGAGCAGTACTTC.